These T cell receptor beta chains were read from a single sample in a study of blood T cell repertoires in COVID-19. This table comes from immunoSEQ multiplex PCR, and its TCRdb copy is limited to in-frame clones, with some not included. The sample has 400,000 to 450,000 clones; roughly 90% are singletons. Specimen: peripheral blood. The receptor set was obtained from a man between 18 and 35 years old with COVID-19, enrolled during active disease. The CDR3 runs from the conserved cysteine through the conserved F or W. The D gene is left open where the match is weak. Clone size is given for some rows only: seen once, a few or many times, or a class if the clone is expanded.

size | D | J | V | CDR3 | DNA
NA | NA | TRBJ2-5 | TRBV2 | CASSASTGQETQYF | TGTGCCAGCAGTGCGTCGACAGGCCAAGAGACCCAGTACTTC
NA | TRBD2 | TRBJ2-7 | TRBV19 | CASSLQAGGRYEQYF | TGTGCCAGTAGTCTCCAAGCGGGAGGGAGATACGAGCAGTACTTC
NA | TRBD2 | TRBJ2-1 | TRBV6-4 | CASSASGGGGEQFF | TGTGCCAGCAGTGCGTCGGGAGGTGGGGGTGAGCAGTTCTTC
NA | NA | TRBJ2-1 | TRBV20-1 | CSAILANEQFF | TGCAGTGCTATACTAGCTAATGAGCAGTTCTTC
NA | TRBD2 | TRBJ2-5 | TRBV5-4 | CASSLGGAGGMQETQYF | TGTGCCAGCAGCTTGGGAGGGGCGGGAGGGATGCAAGAGACCCAGTACTTC
NA | NA | TRBJ1-6 | TRBV6-2/TRBV6-3 | CASSSTAARGPLHF | TGTGCCAGCAGCTCAACAGCGGCCCGGGGACCCCTCCACTTT
NA | NA | TRBJ2-7 | TRBV18 | CASSQGTPTSYEQYF | TGTGCCAGCTCCCAAGGGACTCCAACGTCCTACGAGCAGTACTTC
NA | TRBD2 | TRBJ2-7 | TRBV15 | CATSSGTSESEQYF | TGTGCCACCTCCTCCGGGACTAGCGAGAGCGAGCAGTACTTC
NA | NA | TRBJ2-2 | TRBV5-1 | CASSTGQSNTGELFF | TGCGCCAGCAGCACAGGACAGTCGAACACCGGGGAGCTGTTTTTT
once | NA | TRBJ2-1 | TRBV19 | CASSMQGSFDEQFF | TGTGCCAGTAGTATGCAGGGGTCATTCGATGAGCAGTTCTTC
NA | NA | TRBJ1-4 | TRBV10-3 | CAIWQGRGEKLFF | TGTGCCATCTGGCAGGGGCGAGGGGAAAAACTGTTTTTT
NA | NA | TRBJ1-1 | TRBV6-5 | CASKESGRLNTEAFF | TGTGCCAGCAAAGAATCAGGCAGACTGAACACTGAAGCTTTCTTT
NA | TRBD2 | TRBJ2-3 | TRBV5-1 | CASSLAIAGITDTQYF | TGCGCCAGCAGCTTGGCCATAGCGGGGATCACAGATACGCAGTATTTT
NA | NA | TRBJ2-2 | TRBV5-1 | CASSTWRRGRNTGELFF | TGCGCCAGCAGCACCTGGCGGCGGGGGCGGAACACCGGGGAGCTGTTTTTT
NA | NA | TRBJ1-2 | TRBV5-1 | CASSLGYQRGYTF | TGCGCCAGCAGCTTGGGGTACCAGAGGGGCTACACCTTC
NA | NA | TRBJ2-3 | TRBV12-5 | CASGLAVLVLGTDTQYF | TGTGCTAGTGGTTTGGCCGTCCTTGTACTCGGCACAGATACGCAGTATTTT
once | TRBD2 | TRBJ2-5 | TRBV19 | CASSIEGPSSGSSETQYF | TGTGCCAGTAGTATAGAGGGCCCTTCTAGCGGGAGTTCGGAGACCCAGTACTTC